These 14 T cell receptor beta chains came from one sample sequenced in a study of blood T cell repertoires in COVID-19. Sequencing was performed with immunoSEQ multiplex PCR; in TCRdb, only in-frame clones are kept and a portion is missing. This sample has just under 70,000 clones, with 80% to 90% found just once. The specimen sequenced was peripheral blood. The origin of the receptors is a man aged 30 to 39 with acute or convalescent COVID-19.

This chain connects TRBV7-8 to TRBJ2-2; weak D call: TRBD2 (6 bases). CDR3 length: 17 residues. V lost 5 bases and J 5 bases, leaving 21 bases between the germline ends. Germline lookup yields CDR1 SGHVS and CDR2 FQNEAQ. CDR3 region: CASSRRRDSFRTGELFF. CDR3 sequence (DNA): TGTGCCAGCAGCCGGCGGAGGGACTCCTTCCGGACCGGGGAGCTGTTTTTT.

V gene TRBV19 combines with J gene TRBJ1-1; D may be TRBD1 (5 bases). This CDR3 is built from 16 residues. Germline CDR1 LNHDA, CDR2 SQIVND (reference sequence). Trimming cost V 0 bases and J 2 bases, with 13 bases left between them. DNA of the CDR3: TGTGCCAGTAGTATAGATTCGGGACTGAGAAACACTGAAGCTTTCTTT. Protein: CASSIDSGLRNTEAFF.

The chain employs TRBV28 and TRBJ2-2; no definite D call. V was cut by 2 bases and J by 3 bases, with 4 bases left in between. From germline, CDR1 is MDHEN and CDR2 SYDVKM. The CDR3 contains 13 residues. DNA for the CDR3: TGTGCCAGCAGTTTACGGGACACCGGGGAGCTGTTTTTT. It codes for CASSLRDTGELFF. Together with reference TRBV28 and TRBJ2-2, the CDR3 gives the full variable domain: DVKVTQSSRYLVKRTGEKVFLECVQDMDHENMFWYRQDPGLGLRLIYFSYDVKMKEKGDIPEGYSVSREKKERFSLILESASTNQTSMYLCASSLRDTGELFFGEGSRLTVL.

In its sample, this clone was seen a few times. The chain recombines TRBV19 with TRBJ2-1; D gene uncertain. The V end was cut by 2 bases, the J end by 10 bases, with 6 bases between. The CDR3 is 11 residues long. Germline assignment: CDR1 LNHDA and CDR2 SQIVND (reference sequence). CDR3 region: CASSISREQFF. The CDR3 DNA is TGTGCCAGTAGTATATCGAGGGAGCAGTTCTTC.

The chain couples TRBV15 to TRBJ2-7, with D perhaps TRBD2 (6 bases). The CDR3 totals 13 residues. Between the trimmed V and J ends, which lost 0 bases and 9 bases, there was a span of 12 bases. CDR1 and CDR2 (germline): LNHNV, YYDKDF (reference sequence). The CDR3 is CATSRDGSSGQYF. The CDR3 DNA reads as TGTGCCACCAGCAGAGATGGGAGTAGCGGGCAGTACTTC.

The CDR3 region has the DNA TGTGCCAGCAGCCAAGACCGACGACAGGAGTACGAGCAGTACTTC. Translated: CASSQDRRQEYEQYF. J is TRBJ2-7 and V is TRBV14, with D possibly matching TRBD1 (6 bases). The germline V gene has CDR1 SGHDN and CDR2 FVKESK. Between the trimmed V and J ends, which lost 0 bases and 4 bases, there was a span of 13 bases. This CDR3 is 15 amino acids long. The full variable domain, its missing parts supplied by reference TRBV14 and TRBJ2-7, is EAGVTQFPSHSVIEKGQTVTLRCDPISGHDNLYWYRRVMGKEIKFLLHFVKESKQDESGMPNNRFLAERTGGTYSTLKVQPAELEDSGVYFCASSQDRRQEYEQYFGPGTRLTVT.

The V call is TRBV5-4, the J call TRBJ2-3, with D tentatively TRBD2 (5 bases). Between the trimmed V and J ends, which lost 7 bases and 2 bases, there was a span of 17 bases. This CDR3 contains 15 residues. Per the germline V gene, CDR1 is SGHNT and CDR2 is YYREEE (reference sequence). The chain's CDR3 is CASSALTGNTDTQYF. CDR3 coding DNA: TGTGCCAGCTCGGCCCTTACGGGGAACACAGATACGCAGTATTTT.

This chain links TRBV7-3 with TRBJ2-1, with D unclear. The CDR3 extends over 13 amino acids. With 5 bases removed from V and 8 bases from J, the gap between germline ends came to 13 bases. Looked up from germline, CDR1 is SGHTA and CDR2 is FQGTGA. CDR3 nucleotides: TGTGCCAGCAGCCCGACTCCTTTGGATGAGCAGTTCTTC. This translates into CASSPTPLDEQFF.

This chain links TRBV19 with TRBJ2-7; TRBD2 might be the D (5 bases). V shed 2 bases and J shed 1 base, with 12 bases lying between them. Germline V CDR1 and CDR2: LNHDA, SQIVND (reference sequence). The CDR3 runs to 15 residues. CDR3 loop: CASSISARTSYEQYF. The DNA of the CDR3 is TGTGCCAGTAGTATAAGTGCCCGGACTTCCTACGAGCAGTACTTC.

The V and J genes are TRBV27 and TRBJ2-2; tentatively, D is TRBD2 (5 bases). CDR1 is MNHEY, CDR2 SMNVEV, per germline (reference sequence). V shed 5 bases and J shed 7 bases, with 11 bases lying between them. This CDR3 spans 13 amino acids. This CDR3 is CASSPRRGGELFF. CDR3 in DNA: TGTGCCAGCAGTCCACGTCGGGGCGGGGAGCTGTTTTTT.

V is TRBV6-4 and J is TRBJ1-6, with D possibly being TRBD1 (5 bases). V lost 8 bases and J 7 bases, leaving 21 bases between the germline ends. Per the germline V gene, CDR1 is MRHNA and CDR2 is SNTAGT. The CDR3 spans 16 residues. CDR3 residues: CASSTGIDQRNSPLHF. In DNA form, the CDR3 reads TGTGCCAGCTCAACAGGAATCGACCAACGAAATTCACCCCTCCACTTT.

V and J are TRBV4-1 and TRBJ1-2; 7 positions agree with TRBD1. The CDR3 has 18 residues. The trim removed 0 bases at V and 4 bases at J, leaving 14 bases unmatched. CDR1 and CDR2 (germline): MGHRA, YSYEKL. The CDR3 coding sequence is TGCGCCAGCAGCCAAGATCCCCCTCGCCAACAGGGGACCTATGGCTACACCTTC. Protein product: CASSQDPPRQQGTYGYTF.

This clone was detected a few times. This rearrangement joins TRBV11-1 to TRBJ2-1; tentative D call: TRBD2 (5 bases). Trimming stripped 2 bases from V and 2 bases from J, with 7 bases between. The CDR3 length is 14 residues. The germline V gene encodes CDR1 SGHAT and CDR2 FQDESV (reference sequence). CDR3 bases: TGTGCCAGCAGCTTACGAGCGGCCTACAATGAGCAGTTCTTC. It codes for CASSLRAAYNEQFF.

Turning to this clone: Within the sample, other DNA sequences also encode this same CDR3. The rearrangement links TRBV10-3 to TRBJ2-6; D might be TRBD1 (6 bases). CDR3 length equals 16 residues. Deletions cut 0 bases from V and 0 bases from J, with 6 bases between. The germline CDR1 and CDR2 sequences are ENHRY and SYGVKD. This CDR3 reads CAISESGGSGANVLTF. The CDR3 region has the DNA TGTGCCATCAGTGAGTCAGGGGGCTCTGGGGCCAACGTCCTGACTTTC.